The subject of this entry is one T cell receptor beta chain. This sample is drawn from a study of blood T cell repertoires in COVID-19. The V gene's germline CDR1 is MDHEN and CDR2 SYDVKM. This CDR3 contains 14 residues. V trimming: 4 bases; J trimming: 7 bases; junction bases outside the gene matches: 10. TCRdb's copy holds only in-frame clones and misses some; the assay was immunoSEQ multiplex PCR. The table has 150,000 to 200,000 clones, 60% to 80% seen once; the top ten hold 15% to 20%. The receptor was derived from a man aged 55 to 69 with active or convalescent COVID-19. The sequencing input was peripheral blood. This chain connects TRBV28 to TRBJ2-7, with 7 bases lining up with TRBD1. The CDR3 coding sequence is TGTGCCAGCAGTTCCCAAGGGGGCCCCCAGGAGCAGTACTTC. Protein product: CASSSQGGPQEQYF.